A selection of T cell receptor beta chains follows, all from one sample in a study of T-cell memory formation after mild COVID-19. A single record per CDR3 protein comes from TCRdb applying MiXCR to the 5' RACE reads. The sample holds about 320,000 distinct CDR3 sequences, approximately 15% seen once. Sequencing used PBMCs or a T cell subset sorted from them (not recorded which). All receptors derive from a young man who had mild COVID-19 (a few samples of this study predate the infection). Cell type and time point are not known. CDR3s include the opening cysteine and the closing phenylalanine or tryptophan. D genes are given only for firm matches. Not every row has a clone size; where given, it reads once, few, many or a size class.

V,size,J,D,CDR3,DNA
TRBV20-1,-,TRBJ1-1,-,CSARDSMNTEAFF,TGCAGTGCTAGAGATTCGATGAACACTGAAGCTTTCTTT
TRBV18,few,TRBJ2-5,TRBD2,CASSQRRGAQETQYF,TGTGCCAGCTCACAACGGCGGGGGGCCCAAGAGACCCAGTACTTC
TRBV12-3/TRBV12-4,-,TRBJ2-7,-,CASSLVPGLRDEQYF,TGTGCCAGCAGTTTAGTCCCGGGGCTCCGGGACGAGCAGTACTTC
TRBV12-3/TRBV12-4,-,TRBJ2-3,-,CASSPGSFPPDTQYF,TGTGCCAGCAGTCCTGGCAGCTTCCCGCCAGATACGCAGTATTTT
TRBV19,few,TRBJ2-7,TRBD1,CATKTGDLSYEQYF,TGTGCCACCAAGACAGGGGACCTCTCCTACGAGCAGTACTTC
TRBV20-1,-,TRBJ1-2,TRBD1,CSAGAGGDGYTF,TGCAGTGCGGGGGCAGGGGGCGATGGCTACACCTTC
TRBV5-1,many,TRBJ2-2,-,CASSVQGATGELFF,TGCGCCAGCAGCGTCCAGGGTGCCACCGGGGAGCTGTTTTTT
TRBV12-3/TRBV12-4,few,TRBJ2-1,TRBD1,CASSGTGQGEQFF,TGTGCCAGCAGTGGGACAGGGCAAGGTGAGCAGTTCTTC
TRBV29-1,few,TRBJ1-5,-,CSVVGQDPNQPQHF,TGCAGCGTTGTGGGCCAGGACCCGAATCAGCCCCAGCATTTT
TRBV6-5,-,TRBJ2-3,TRBD2,CASSYLAGADTQYF,TGTGCCAGCAGTTACTTAGCGGGGGCAGATACGCAGTATTTT
TRBV15,few,TRBJ1-5,TRBD1,CATSTGQGGQPQHF,TGTGCCACCAGTACGGGACAGGGTGGTCAGCCCCAGCATTTT
TRBV24-1,-,TRBJ2-1,-,CATSRNEQFF,TGTGCCACCAGTAGAAATGAGCAGTTCTTC
TRBV18,-,TRBJ2-1,TRBD1,CASHGTVGYEQFF,TGTGCCAGCCACGGGACAGTAGGCTATGAGCAGTTCTTC
TRBV6-2/TRBV6-3,-,TRBJ1-2,-,CASSYGVGGYTF,TGTGCCAGCAGTTATGGGGTAGGAGGCTACACCTTC
TRBV4-1,-,TRBJ1-1,TRBD1,CASRPGQGNTEAFF,TGCGCCAGCAGACCCGGACAGGGGAACACTGAAGCTTTCTTT
TRBV20-1,-,TRBJ2-1,TRBD2,CSARELAAYNEQFF,TGCAGTGCTAGAGAACTAGCGGCCTACAATGAGCAGTTCTTC